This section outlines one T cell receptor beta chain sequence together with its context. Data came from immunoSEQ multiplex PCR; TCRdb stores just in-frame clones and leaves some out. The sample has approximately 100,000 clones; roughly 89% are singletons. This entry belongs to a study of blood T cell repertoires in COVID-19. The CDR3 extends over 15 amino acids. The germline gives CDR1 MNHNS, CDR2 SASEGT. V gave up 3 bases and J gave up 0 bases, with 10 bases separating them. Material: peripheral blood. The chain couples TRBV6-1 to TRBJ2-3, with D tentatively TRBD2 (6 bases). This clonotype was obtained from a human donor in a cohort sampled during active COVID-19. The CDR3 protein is CASSDQAGSTDTQYF. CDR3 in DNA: TGTGCCAGCAGTGACCAAGCGGGTAGCACAGATACGCAGTATTTT.